One and the same sample provided the 16 T cell receptor beta chains below, sequenced in a study of technical replicates of blood from a few donors. Profiling relied on immunoSEQ multiplex PCR, and the TCRdb table lists in-frame clones only, not all of them. The sample lists 80,000 or so clones; 90% to 98% were seen once. Sequencing used T cells isolated from PBMCs. The receptors here all came from a human donor in good health.

The gene calls are TRBV4-1 and TRBJ1-2, with D perhaps TRBD1 (6 bases). The CDR3 extends over 14 amino acids. The germline V gene encodes CDR1 MGHRA and CDR2 YSYEKL. Trimming shortened V by 5 bases and J by 3 bases, and 13 bases separated the two germline ends. The CDR3 DNA reads as TGCGCCAGCAGCGGGGGCCAAGTGGACTATGGCTACACCTTC. Its protein product is CASSGGQVDYGYTF.

The CDR3 coding sequence is TGTGCCAGCAGGCGTGGCGGGAGCAGCACAGATACGCAGTATTTT. Its protein product is CASRRGGSSTDTQYF. The chain is built from TRBV28 and TRBJ2-3; TRBD2 agrees at 7 bases. CDR3 length: 15 amino acids. J was trimmed by 0 bases and V by 6 bases; bases with no gene match: 6. Germline V gene sequence: CDR1 MDHEN, CDR2 SYDVKM.

The chain employs TRBV30 and TRBJ2-7; 8 bases fit TRBD1. Germline CDR1 and CDR2: GTSNPN and SVGIG (reference sequence). The CDR3 spans 14 residues. With 4 bases clipped from V and 3 bases from J, the junction kept 8 bases outside the gene matches. As DNA, the CDR3 is TGTGCCTGGACCTCCGGGACAGGATACTACGAGCAGTACTTC. Translation gives CAWTSGTGYYEQYF.

The chain employs TRBV30 and TRBJ2-1; D is possibly TRBD1 (5 bases). Per the germline V gene, CDR1 is GTSNPN and CDR2 is SVGIG (reference sequence). Trimming stripped 0 bases from V and 14 bases from J, with 14 bases between. This CDR3 is built from 12 residues. The CDR3 DNA reads as TGTGCCTGGAGTGTATCTAGGGGAATGAAGTTCTTC. Translating it yields CAWSVSRGMKFF. The full variable domain, with the rest looked up from reference TRBV30 and TRBJ2-1, is SQTIHQWPATLVQPVGSPLSLECTVEGTSNPNLYWYRQAAGRGLQLLFYSVGIGQISSEVPQNLSASRPQDRQFILSSKKLLLSDSGFYLCAWSVSRGMKFFGPGTRLTVL.

V and J are TRBV16 and TRBJ2-7, with TRBD2 matching over 14 bases. Per germline, CDR1 KGHSY and CDR2 FQNENV. The CDR3 consists of 17 residues. The trim removed 1 base at V and 0 bases at J, leaving 2 bases unmatched. The CDR3 region is CASSQWGLAGASYEQYF. The DNA of the CDR3 is TGTGCCAGCAGCCAATGGGGACTAGCGGGGGCCTCCTACGAGCAGTACTTC. The entire variable domain, with the rest obtained from reference TRBV16 and TRBJ2-7, is as follows: GEEVAQTPKHLVRGEGQKAKLYCAPIKGHSYVFWYQQVLKNEFKFLISFQNENVFDETGMPKERFSAKCLPNSPCSLEIQATKLEDSAVYFCASSQWGLAGASYEQYFGPGTRLTVT.

The chain has TRBV7-7 and TRBJ2-3; the D gene is possibly TRBD1 (6 bases). The CDR3 sequence is 14 residues long. The V gene's germline CDR1 is SSHAT and CDR2 FNYEAQ (reference sequence). V was cut by 5 bases and J by 3 bases, with 12 bases left in between. CDR3 sequence: CASSQDQGTDTQYF. The DNA of the CDR3 is TGTGCCAGCAGCCAAGATCAGGGGACAGATACGCAGTATTTT. The complete variable domain, with remaining parts taken from reference TRBV7-7 and TRBJ2-3, reads GAGVSQSPRYKVTKRGQDVTLRCDPISSHATLYWYQQALGQGPEFLTYFNYEAQPDKSGLPSDRFSAERPEGSISTLTIQRTEQRDSAMYRCASSQDQGTDTQYFGPGTRLTVL.

This clone was detected only once. One end of the junction is discordant with germline, which a read error may explain. The V and J genes are TRBV7-6 and TRBJ2-3; 13 bases agree with TRBD2. This CDR3 region has 12 residues. CDR1 and CDR2 from the germline V gene are SGHVS and FNYEAQ. In nucleotides, the CDR3 is TGTGCCAGCAGCATAGGGACTAGCGGGAAACTTTTT. The encoded protein is CASSIGTSGKLF.

The V call is TRBV13, the J call TRBJ1-1, with unresolved D. The CDR3 runs 16 residues. The V end was cut by 0 bases, the J end by 1 base, with 12 bases between. CDR1 and CDR2 from the germline V gene are PRHDT and FYEKMQ (reference sequence). The CDR3 protein is CASSLGQSGSNTEAFF. For the CDR3, the DNA is TGTGCCAGCAGCTTAGGACAGAGCGGATCGAACACTGAAGCTTTCTTT.

The chain uses TRBV4-1 and TRBJ1-4, with 7 bases matching TRBD1. Germline trimming cut 2 bases from V and 1 base from J; bases unmatched to any gene: 1. The germline CDR1 and CDR2 sequences are MGHRA and YSYEKL. The CDR3 length is 15 residues. CDR3 DNA: TGCGCCAGCAGCCAACGACAGGGAACTAATGAAAAACTGTTTTTT. As protein: CASSQRQGTNEKLFF.

This chain uses TRBV6-5 with TRBJ2-3; perhaps TRBD2 as D (6 bases). Germline-derived CDR1 and CDR2 are MNHEY and SVGAGI. Trimming removed 6 bases from V and 0 bases from J, with 10 bases in between. The CDR3 runs to 14 residues. The CDR3 DNA sequence: TGTGCCAGCAGACTAGCTACTAGCACAGATACGCAGTATTTT. It translates to CASRLATSTDTQYF.

V and J are TRBV10-2 and TRBJ2-3; D gene unclear. Germline CDR1 and CDR2: WSHSY and SAAADI. V was clipped by 6 bases and J by 2 bases, with 3 bases between them. The length of the CDR3 is 11 residues. This chain's CDR3 is CASRLTDTQYF. In DNA form, the CDR3 reads TGCGCCAGCAGACTCACAGATACGCAGTATTTT.

In the case of this clone: Germline is not matched at one junction end, which may reflect a read error. This chain connects TRBV7-7 to TRBJ2-1, with 8 bases lining up with TRBD2. The CDR3 totals 13 residues. The V gene's germline CDR1 is SSHAT and CDR2 FNYEAQ (reference sequence). The CDR3: CASSPELADEQFF. In DNA form, the CDR3 reads TGTGCTAGCAGCCCCGAACTAGCGGATGAGCAGTTCTTC. Filled out from reference TRBV7-7 and TRBJ2-1, the complete variable domain reads GAGVSQSPRYKVTKRGQDVTLRCDPISSHATLYWYQQALGQGPEFLTYFNYEAQPDKSGLPSDRFSAERPEGSISTLTIQRTEQRDSAMYRCASSPELADEQFFGPGTRLTVL.

The chain combines TRBV28 with TRBJ1-2; D may be TRBD1 (5 bases). The V gene lost 3 bases and the J gene lost 6 bases, with 11 bases spanning the gap. CDR3 length: 13 amino acids. The germline V gene encodes CDR1 MDHEN and CDR2 SYDVKM. The CDR3 loop is CASSFLGAHGYTF. The CDR3 DNA is TGTGCCAGCAGTTTTTTAGGGGCCCATGGCTACACCTTC.

CDR3 sequence reads: CASSRDLSSYNEQFF. CDR3 bases: TGTGCCAGCAGCCGGGACTTGAGCTCCTACAATGAGCAGTTCTTC. The chain combines TRBV6-5 with TRBJ2-1, with D possibly TRBD2 on 6 matching bases. This CDR3 comprises 15 residues. Per germline, CDR1 MNHEY and CDR2 SVGAGI. V was pared by 6 bases and J by 0 bases, with 12 bases between.

V is TRBV7-9 and J is TRBJ2-5; D gene unclear. Germline assignment: CDR1 SEHNR and CDR2 FQNEAQ (reference sequence). This CDR3 comprises 18 residues. V was shortened by 5 bases and J by 0 bases, with 22 bases between the two germline ends. The CDR3 protein is CASSLADLVKMDQETQYF. CDR3 nucleotides: TGTGCCAGCAGCCTTGCAGACCTAGTCAAGATGGACCAAGAGACCCAGTACTTC. The full variable domain, completed using reference TRBV7-9 and TRBJ2-5, is DTGVSQNPRHKITKRGQNVTFRCDPISEHNRLYWYRQTLGQGPEFLTYFQNEAQLEKSRLLSDRFSAERPKGSFSTLEIQRTEQGDSAMYLCASSLADLVKMDQETQYFGPGTRLLVL.

The chain has TRBV5-1 and TRBJ2-3; the D gene is possibly TRBD1 (5 bases). The CDR3 has 14 amino acids. Per germline, CDR1 SGHRS and CDR2 YFSETQ. V lost 0 bases to trimming and J lost 4 bases, with 9 bases between them. The CDR3, as DNA: TGCGCCAGCAGCTTGGCTGGGGCCTCAGATACGCAGTATTTT. Translation: CASSLAGASDTQYF.